The 22 T cell receptor beta chains below all came from one sample that was sequenced in a study of T cells in Graves' hyperthyroidism and ophthalmopathy. Amplified TCR beta CDR3 regions derived from RNA transcripts. HTBI primers were used for first-round RT-PCR of the TCR CDR3. Via MiXCR, TCRdb re-called the multiplex PCR reads, giving one row per CDR3 protein. The sample has under 750,000 distinct CDR3 sequences, about 19% seen once; the top ten hold over 15%. Sequenced material: blood. The source is a woman between 50 and 59 years old with Graves' hyperthyroidism that later progressed to Graves' ophthalmopathy.

This clonotype has only a few counts. The chain combines TRBV18 with TRBJ1-5; no firm D call. The CDR3 is 15 residues long. Trimming took 2 bases from V and 0 from J, leaving 8 bases between them. Germline CDR1 reads KGHSH; CDR2 reads LQKENI. The CDR3 here is CASSPWADSNQPQHF. CDR3 coding DNA: TGTGCCAGCTCACCATGGGCGGATAGCAATCAGCCCCAGCATTTT.

This clonotype was detected many times. This chain uses TRBV7-9 with TRBJ1-1; D uncertain. The germline V gene encodes CDR1 SEHNR and CDR2 FQNEAQ (reference sequence). V was trimmed by 5 bases and J by 3 bases, leaving 13 bases between them. CDR3 length equals 14 residues. CDR3 sequence (DNA): TGTGCCAGCAGCCAATCGGGAACCTACACTGAAGCTTTCTTT. Translation gives CASSQSGTYTEAFF.

This clonotype has a count of ten or more. The rearrangement joins TRBV6-5 to TRBJ2-7; D gene unclear. The CDR3 is made up of 16 amino acids. Germline values: CDR1 MNHEY, CDR2 SVGAGI. V was clipped by 0 bases and J by 3 bases, with 15 bases between them. CDR3 amino acids: CASSYSKESRYYEQYF. The CDR3 coding sequence is TGTGCCAGCAGTTACTCGAAGGAGAGCAGATACTACGAGCAGTACTTC.

This chain uses TRBV6-2 or TRBV6-3 with TRBJ2-7; TRBD1 matches at 9 bases. With V trimmed by 6 bases and J by 5 bases, 11 bases remained unmatched. CDR1 is MNHEY, CDR2 SVGEGT, per germline. There are 15 residues in the CDR3. The CDR3 loop is CASRDHGTGYNEQYF. The CDR3 coding sequence is TGTGCCAGCAGGGACCACGGGACAGGGTATAACGAGCAGTACTTC.

This clonotype came up many times. The chain is built from TRBV5-5 and TRBJ2-3; D is possibly TRBD1 or TRBD2 (5 bases each). The CDR3 runs to 16 residues. V gave up 4 bases and J gave up 1 base, with 16 bases separating them. Germline assignment: CDR1 SGHKS and CDR2 YYEKEE (reference sequence). CDR3: CASSKGPQAGTDTQYF. The DNA of the CDR3 is TGTGCCAGCAGCAAGGGACCCCAGGCCGGCACAGATACGCAGTATTTT.

This clonotype was recorded at least ten times. The chain links TRBV20-1 to TRBJ1-5; D ambiguous. CDR1 and CDR2 (germline): DFQATT, SNEGSKA (reference sequence). Trimming left V 6 bases short and J 0 bases short, with 18 bases between. The CDR3 totals 16 residues. The CDR3 region has the DNA TGCAGTGCGAGGGTCTTTGGGGTCCATAGCAATCAGCCCCAGCATTTT. Protein: CSARVFGVHSNQPQHF.

This clonotype was recorded at least ten times. The chain joins TRBV6-2 or TRBV6-3 to TRBJ1-1, with TRBD1 identical over 7 bases. Looked up from germline, CDR1 is MNHEY and CDR2 is SVGEGT. The CDR3 consists of 14 residues. V shed 0 bases and J 5 bases; nucleotides not matched to a gene: 3. As DNA, the CDR3 is TGTGCCAGCAGTTACTCCGGGACAGTTACTGAAGCTTTCTTT. This codes for CASSYSGTVTEAFF.

The rearrangement uses TRBV6-1 and TRBJ2-5; D unclear. The CDR3 is 14 amino acids. V dropped 7 bases and J dropped 0 bases, with 12 bases sitting between them. From germline, CDR1 is MNHNS and CDR2 SASEGT. The CDR3: CASIEGQNQETQYF. The CDR3 DNA follows: TGTGCCAGCATCGAAGGGCAGAACCAAGAGACCCAGTACTTC.

This sequence joins TRBV9 and TRBJ1-2, with TRBD1 matching over 8 bases. V lost 1 base to trimming and J lost 6 bases; unmatched junction nucleotides: 5. This CDR3 region has 14 residues. Germline CDR1 and CDR2: SGDLS and YYNGEE. CDR3 coding DNA: TGTGCCAGCAGCGTAAGAACAGGGGGTAATGGCTACACCTTC. Protein sequence: CASSVRTGGNGYTF.

The gene calls are TRBV6-1 and TRBJ1-3; no reliable D call. The germline V and J ends were trimmed by 6 bases and 2 bases, with 11 bases remaining between them. This CDR3 has 14 amino acids. Germline CDR1 MNHNS, CDR2 SASEGT. The CDR3 spells CASRVINTGNTIYF. The CDR3 bases are TGTGCCAGCAGGGTGATAAACACTGGAAACACCATATATTTT.

Only a few counts were recorded for this clonotype. This chain links TRBV6-5 with TRBJ2-3, with no clear D. The V end lost 1 base, the J end lost 1 base, and 3 bases lay between the germline ends. CDR1 is MNHEY, CDR2 SVGAGI, per germline. This CDR3 has 13 residues. The chain's CDR3 is CASSYLGTDTQYF. CDR3 nucleotide sequence: TGTGCCAGCAGTTACTTAGGCACAGATACGCAGTATTTT.

Ten or more counts support this clonotype. The V gene is TRBV30, the J gene TRBJ1-1; no firm D call. This CDR3 has 12 amino acids. Trimming removed 4 bases at V and 0 bases at J, with 6 bases between. The germline V gene encodes CDR1 GTSNPN and CDR2 SVGIG (reference sequence). CDR3 bases: TGTGCCTGGAAACACCTGAACACTGAAGCTTTCTTT. Amino acids: CAWKHLNTEAFF. Looking up the rest from reference TRBV30 and TRBJ1-1 gives the full variable domain: SQTIHQWPATLVQPVGSPLSLECTVEGTSNPNLYWYRQAAGRGLQLLFYSVGIGQISSEVPQNLSASRPQDRQFILSSKKLLLSDSGFYLCAWKHLNTEAFFGQGTRLTVV.

This clonotype was detected a few times. This sequence joins TRBV2 and TRBJ1-4; D is perhaps TRBD1 (5 bases). V shed 6 bases and J shed 2 bases, with 10 bases lying between them. This CDR3 is built from 14 residues. CDR1 and CDR2 (germline): SNHLY, FYNNEI. This CDR3 is CASRGGRTNEKLFF. CDR3 bases: TGTGCCAGCAGGGGGGGAAGGACTAATGAAAAACTGTTTTTT.

This clonotype has a count of ten or more. As DNA, the CDR3 is TGTGCCAGCAGCCCCGGGACAGGGGTTAACACTGAAGCTTTCTTT. This codes for CASSPGTGVNTEAFF. The chain carries TRBV11-3 and TRBJ1-1; 10 nucleotides match TRBD1. CDR3 length equals 15 residues. V lost 5 bases to trimming and J lost 2 bases; unmatched junction nucleotides: 5. The V gene's germline CDR1 is SGHNT and CDR2 YENEEA.

This clonotype showed up just a few times. This chain connects TRBV4-1 to TRBJ1-1, with D tentatively TRBD1 (6 bases). The V gene's germline CDR1 is MGHRA and CDR2 YSYEKL. The V end was cut by 0 bases, the J end by 4 bases, with 15 bases between. CDR3 size: 16 residues. In DNA, the CDR3 is TGCGCCAGCAGCCAAGAAGTGGGGCGCAGGGGCACTGAAGCTTTCTTT. It is translated as CASSQEVGRRGTEAFF.

The chain links TRBV19 to TRBJ1-6, with TRBD1 identical over 10 bases. Germline assignment: CDR1 LNHDA and CDR2 SQIVND (reference sequence). V lost 5 bases to trimming and J lost 7 bases; unmatched junction nucleotides: 8. The CDR3 has 16 amino acids. CDR3 DNA: TGTGCCAGTAGTTCCCTGACGACAGGGGGCAATTCACCCCTCCACTTT. It is translated as CASSSLTTGGNSPLHF.

The chain combines TRBV2 with TRBJ1-5, with D possibly being TRBD1 (5 bases). This CDR3 comprises 11 residues. Trimming stripped 8 bases from V and 8 bases from J, with 10 bases between. Germline-derived CDR1 and CDR2 are SNHLY and FYNNEI. The CDR3 here is CASGGGEPQHF. As DNA, the CDR3 is TGTGCCAGCGGGGGGGGGGAGCCCCAGCATTTT.

This clonotype was picked up many times. The rearrangement uses TRBV6-2 or TRBV6-3 and TRBJ1-1; D gene uncertain. The CDR3 has 14 amino acids. The germline gives CDR1 MNHEY, CDR2 SVGEGT. V lost 0 bases and J lost 0, with 5 bases in between. The CDR3 protein is CASSYSLMNTEAFF. For the CDR3, the DNA is TGTGCCAGCAGTTACTCCTTGATGAACACTGAAGCTTTCTTT.

The chain couples TRBV20-1 to TRBJ2-3; D might be TRBD2 (5 bases). The CDR3 contains 13 residues. Germline CDR1 reads DFQATT; CDR2 reads SNEGSKA (reference sequence). V was trimmed by 6 bases and J by 4 bases, leaving 14 bases between them. Written as DNA, the CDR3 is TGCAGTGCCGACTCACTGGGAGCAGATACGCAGTATTTT. Encoded protein: CSADSLGADTQYF.

The V and J genes are TRBV27 and TRBJ1-4; 7 bases are shared with TRBD1. Germline CDR1 and CDR2: MNHEY and SMNVEV (reference sequence). This CDR3 is 15 amino acids long. With 6 bases clipped from V and 3 bases from J, the junction kept 7 bases outside the gene matches. Here the CDR3 reads CASRERQGANEKLFF. In nucleotides, the CDR3 is TGTGCCAGCAGGGAAAGACAGGGAGCTAATGAAAAACTGTTTTTT.

This clonotype was picked up many times. V gene TRBV3-1 combines with J gene TRBJ1-3; a weak D match, TRBD1 (6 bases). CDR1 and CDR2 (germline): LGHDT, YNNKEL (reference sequence). Trimming took 7 bases from V and 4 from J, leaving 17 bases between them. The CDR3 loop spans 15 amino acids. CDR3 in DNA: TGTGCCAGCATGGGCATCAGGGGCATGGGAAACACCATATATTTT. Translating it yields CASMGIRGMGNTIYF.

J is TRBJ1-5 and V is TRBV3-1; D gene ambiguous. There are 13 residues in the CDR3. V shed 5 bases and J shed 5 bases, with 10 bases lying between them. Germline V gene lookup returns CDR1 LGHDT and CDR2 YNNKEL (reference sequence). The CDR3 DNA is TGTGCCAGCAGCTACCAAACCGATCAGCCCCAGCATTTT. It translates to CASSYQTDQPQHF. Full variable domain (missing parts from reference TRBV3-1 and TRBJ1-5): DTAVSQTPKYLVTQMGNDKSIKCEQNLGHDTMYWYKQDSKKFLKIMFSYNNKELIINETVPNRFSPKSPDKAHLNLHINSLELGDSAVYFCASSYQTDQPQHFGDGTRLSIL.